These 23 T cell receptor beta chains were sequenced from one sample in a study of T cells in Graves' hyperthyroidism and ophthalmopathy. Authors of the study amplified TCR beta CDR3 regions from RNA transcripts. With the HTBI primer set, the TCR CDR3 went through a first round of RT-PCR. TCRdb recomputed calls from the multiplex PCR reads with MiXCR, one row per CDR3 protein. Found here are about 500,000 distinct CDR3 sequences, 15% to 20% of them singletons; the top ten hold about 31%. Material: blood. Receptors originate from a woman aged 30 to 39 with Graves' ophthalmopathy.

The CDR3 DNA reads as TGTGCCAGCAGCCCATGGACAGGTGGCTACACCTTC. Its protein is CASSPWTGGYTF. The chain combines TRBV7-2 with TRBJ1-2, with TRBD1 matching over 7 bases. V was clipped by 5 bases and J by 7 bases; unmatched bases: 4. This CDR3 region has 12 residues. Germline CDR1 SGHTA, CDR2 FQGNSA.

Many counts were recorded for this clonotype. V and J are TRBV27 and TRBJ2-7, with TRBD2 matching over 11 bases. The ends lost 5 bases at V and 3 bases at J; junction bases unmatched: 18. Germline lookup yields CDR1 MNHEY and CDR2 SMNVEV (reference sequence). The CDR3 spans 19 residues. The CDR3 protein is CASSNYPTGVAGGNYEQYF. In nucleotides, the CDR3 is TGTGCCAGCAGTAATTACCCCACCGGAGTAGCGGGAGGGAACTACGAGCAGTACTTC.

This clonotype was counted at least ten times. J is TRBJ2-3 and V is TRBV29-1; 11 bases are shared with TRBD2. Trimming took 7 bases from V and 7 from J; bases not matched to a gene: 4. This CDR3 comprises 12 residues. Germline V gives CDR1 SQVTM, CDR2 ANQGSEA. CDR3: CSAGTSGYTQYF. The CDR3 nucleotides are TGCAGCGCCGGGACTAGCGGATATACGCAGTATTTT.

The V gene is TRBV6-1, the J gene TRBJ1-6; 7 positions agree with TRBD1. This CDR3 comprises 18 residues. CDR1 MNHNS and CDR2 SASEGT come from the germline V gene. J lost 6 bases, V lost 3 bases, and 14 bases had no gene match. Written as DNA, the CDR3 is TGTGCCAGCAGTGACTTTACCGGGACAGCCCTGCTTAATTCACCCCTCCACTTT. It translates to CASSDFTGTALLNSPLHF.

This clonotype was picked up many times. This rearrangement joins TRBV7-2 to TRBJ1-2, with no clear D. Trimming removed 6 bases from V and 3 bases from J, with 5 bases in between. The CDR3 totals 11 residues. Germline CDR1 SGHTA, CDR2 FQGNSA. The CDR3 here is CASSRDYGYTF. DNA for the CDR3: TGTGCCAGCAGTCGCGACTATGGCTACACCTTC.

This clonotype was detected only a few times. The chain is built from TRBV6-2 or TRBV6-3 and TRBJ1-1, with 8 positions matching TRBD1. Trimming took 2 bases from V and 12 from J; bases not matched to a gene: 20. The CDR3 is made up of 17 amino acids. Germline loops: CDR1 MNHEY, CDR2 SVGEGT. This CDR3 is CASSYTPGGKMGQESFF. In nucleotides, the CDR3 is TGTGCCAGCAGTTACACCCCTGGGGGAAAAATGGGACAGGAATCTTTCTTT.

This clonotype was observed at least ten times. The gene calls are TRBV6-1 and TRBJ1-5; 7 bases match TRBD1. This CDR3 is built from 13 residues. Germline-derived CDR1 and CDR2 are MNHNS and SASEGT. V dropped 7 bases and J dropped 6; count of bases not matched to a gene: 6. The CDR3 is CASKRGQAQPQHF. For the CDR3, the DNA is TGTGCCAGCAAAAGGGGGCAGGCTCAGCCCCAGCATTTT.

This clonotype was detected ten times or more. This chain joins TRBV5-1 and TRBJ2-3, with a possible D match to TRBD2 (6 bases). This CDR3 has 16 residues. Trimming cost V 0 bases and J 2 bases, with 13 bases left between them. Germline values: CDR1 SGHRS, CDR2 YFSETQ. The CDR3 nucleotides are TGCGCCAGCAGCTTGGGGGACGGGAGAGCCACAGATACGCAGTATTTT. Protein sequence: CASSLGDGRATDTQYF.

This clonotype was seen a handful of times. The germline gene is not matched at one end of the junction; a read error may be the cause. The CDR3 sequence is CASSLDRGLSYEQCF. The CDR3 DNA is TGTGCCAGCAGCTTAGATAGGGGTCTATCCTACGAGCAGTGCTTC. This sequence joins TRBV7-2 and TRBJ2-7; a weak D match, TRBD1 (5 bases). Germline CDR1 reads SGHTA; CDR2 reads FQGNSA. The CDR3 runs to 15 residues.

This clonotype was seen at least ten times. The chain links TRBV6-2 or TRBV6-3 to TRBJ2-7, with D unresolved. The CDR3 runs to 13 residues. In germline, CDR1 is MNHEY, CDR2 SVGEGT. The V gene lost 2 bases and the J gene lost 3 bases, with 8 bases spanning the gap. The CDR3 bases are TGTGCCAGCAGTTACCGACCGCTCTACGAGCAGTACTTC. Encoded protein: CASSYRPLYEQYF.

The chain recombines TRBV24-1 with TRBJ2-1; D not certain. The CDR3 extends over 14 amino acids. V gave up 3 bases and J gave up 0 bases, with 5 bases separating them. Per germline, CDR1 KGHDR and CDR2 SFDVKD. The CDR3 reads CATSDKRSYNEQFF. The CDR3 DNA follows: TGTGCCACCAGTGATAAACGCTCCTACAATGAGCAGTTCTTC.

The V call is TRBV27, the J call TRBJ2-5, with 8 bases identical to TRBD1. V lost 5 bases and J lost 3; bases outside the gene matches: 8. The CDR3 spans 15 residues. Germline values: CDR1 MNHEY, CDR2 SMNVEV (reference sequence). The DNA for the CDR3 is TGTGCCAGCAGTCCTCAAATGACAGGGGAAGAGACCCAGTACTTC. This translates into CASSPQMTGEETQYF.

This clonotype has a count of ten or more. The V and J genes are TRBV6-5 and TRBJ1-1, with D tentatively TRBD1 (5 bases). The CDR3 is 13 amino acids. The V gene lost 1 base and the J gene lost 8 bases, with 11 bases spanning the gap. Germline CDR1 MNHEY, CDR2 SVGAGI. The CDR3 DNA is TGTGCCAGCAGTTACTTGGGGGTTGGAGAAGCTTTCTTT. Residues: CASSYLGVGEAFF.

This clonotype has ten or more counts. The chain employs TRBV20-1 and TRBJ1-2; TRBD1 agrees at 7 bases. The germline V gene encodes CDR1 DFQATT and CDR2 SNEGSKA (reference sequence). The CDR3 extends over 14 amino acids. For the CDR3, the DNA is TGCAGCGCGAGGGGGGGGACAGCTAACTATGGCTACACCTTC. It codes for CSARGGTANYGYTF.

This clonotype was observed at least ten times. This chain uses TRBV5-1 with TRBJ2-1, with 8 bases fitting TRBD1. The germline gives CDR1 SGHRS, CDR2 YFSETQ. The CDR3 is 15 amino acids. After removal of 5 bases from V and 6 bases from J, the junction contained 10 bases not matched to a gene. CDR3 loop: CASRLSGTGVNEQFF. The CDR3 DNA is TGCGCCAGCAGACTGTCCGGGACAGGAGTCAATGAGCAGTTCTTC.

In its sample, this clonotype was seen many times. This sequence joins TRBV20-1 and TRBJ2-3, with D possibly TRBD2 on 6 matching bases. The CDR3 contains 15 residues. Germline V gene sequence: CDR1 DFQATT, CDR2 SNEGSKA (reference sequence). Trimming stripped 5 bases from V and 2 bases from J, with 17 bases between. DNA of the CDR3: TGCAGTGCTCCCAACGGGGGTTTACCCACAGATACGCAGTATTTT. This encodes CSAPNGGLPTDTQYF.

As concerns this clonotype: A much more abundant neighbour one base away suggests this may be a read error. This chain joins TRBV7-3 and TRBJ1-5; D gene uncertain. There are 16 residues in the CDR3. Germline V lookup: CDR1 SGHTA, CDR2 FQGTGA. Here the CDR3 DNA reads TGTGCCGGCAGCCCCGGCTCCGAGAACGTCAATCAGCCCCAGCATTTT. Amino acid sequence: CAGSPGSENVNQPQHF.

This rearrangement joins TRBV18 to TRBJ2-5, with D possibly being TRBD2 (5 bases). Germline CDR1 is KGHSH and CDR2 is LQKENI. This CDR3 region has 13 residues. The V end was cut by 6 bases, the J end by 5 bases, with 13 bases between. CDR3 nucleotides: TGTGCCAGCTCCCCAGTCGGGGTCGAGACCCAGTACTTC. As protein: CASSPVGVETQYF.

This clonotype was observed a handful of times. Written as DNA, the CDR3 is TGCAGCGTTGAAGATAAGAGGGGTCGGATCACTGAAGCTTTCTTT. Amino acid sequence: CSVEDKRGRITEAFF. This chain joins TRBV29-1 and TRBJ1-1; a possible D gene is TRBD1 (5 bases). The germline V gene encodes CDR1 SQVTM and CDR2 ANQGSEA. The length of the CDR3 is 15 residues. Trimming pared 0 bases from V and 4 bases from J, leaving 15 bases between.

In its sample, this clonotype was seen many times. CDR3 residues: CAWRRGFTDTQYF. The CDR3 DNA reads TGTGCCTGGAGACGGGGATTCACAGATACGCAGTATTTT. The V gene is TRBV30, the J gene TRBJ2-3, with D perhaps TRBD2 (5 bases). V was pared by 3 bases and J by 2 bases, with 9 bases between. Germline CDR1 GTSNPN, CDR2 SVGIG (reference sequence). There are 13 residues in the CDR3.

This clonotype was found many times. The chain is built from TRBV7-8 and TRBJ1-6; 10 positions agree with TRBD1. The CDR3 extends over 14 amino acids. Germline CDR1 and CDR2: SGHVS and FQNEAQ. V lost 3 bases and J lost 8; bases outside the gene matches: 1. This chain's CDR3 is CASSLGQGYSPLHF. CDR3 nucleotides: TGTGCCAGCAGCTTGGGACAGGGGTATTCACCCCTCCACTTT.

The sample holds many counts of this clonotype. The chain combines TRBV2 with TRBJ1-5; D possibly corresponds to TRBD1 (5 bases). Germline V gives CDR1 SNHLY, CDR2 FYNNEI. CDR3 size: 15 residues. The ends were cut back, 6 bases at V and 0 bases at J, with 12 bases in the middle. The DNA of the CDR3 is TGTGCCAGCAGCGCGGGACTCAATAGCAATCAGCCCCAGCATTTT. It encodes CASSAGLNSNQPQHF.

Many counts were recorded for this clonotype. The V and J genes are TRBV2 and TRBJ2-1; D may match TRBD1 or TRBD2 (6 bases each). The CDR3 has 16 residues. V dropped 1 base and J dropped 0 bases, with 10 bases sitting between them. Germline V gene data show CDR1 as SNHLY and CDR2 as FYNNEI. This CDR3 is CASSEEGGSSYNEQFF. CDR3 sequence (DNA): TGTGCCAGCAGTGAAGAAGGGGGGAGCTCCTACAATGAGCAGTTCTTC.